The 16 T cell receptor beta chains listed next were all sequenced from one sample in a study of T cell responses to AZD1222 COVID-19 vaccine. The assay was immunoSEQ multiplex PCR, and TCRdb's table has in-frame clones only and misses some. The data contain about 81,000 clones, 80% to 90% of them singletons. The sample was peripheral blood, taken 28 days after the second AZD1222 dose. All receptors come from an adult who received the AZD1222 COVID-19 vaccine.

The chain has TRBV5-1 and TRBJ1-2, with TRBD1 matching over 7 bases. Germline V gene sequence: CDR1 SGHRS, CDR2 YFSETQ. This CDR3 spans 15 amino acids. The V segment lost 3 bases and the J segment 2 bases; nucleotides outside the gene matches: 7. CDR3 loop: CASSSGDRVNYGYTF. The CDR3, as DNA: TGCGCCAGCAGCTCCGGTGACAGGGTAAACTATGGCTACACCTTC.

DNA of the CDR3: TGCAGTGCTAGAGACGATGGCTACACCTTC. It encodes CSARDDGYTF. This chain joins TRBV20-1 and TRBJ1-2; D remains ambiguous. Germline V gives CDR1 DFQATT, CDR2 SNEGSKA (reference sequence). The length of the CDR3 is 10 residues. V was cut by 0 bases and J by 6 bases, with 2 bases left in between.

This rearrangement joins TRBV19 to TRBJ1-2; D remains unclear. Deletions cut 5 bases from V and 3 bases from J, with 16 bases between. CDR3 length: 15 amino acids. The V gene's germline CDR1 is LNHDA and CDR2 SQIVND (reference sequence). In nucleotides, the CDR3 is TGTGCCAGTAGTGCCCCCGCGAAGGCGGACTATGGCTACACCTTC. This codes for CASSAPAKADYGYTF.

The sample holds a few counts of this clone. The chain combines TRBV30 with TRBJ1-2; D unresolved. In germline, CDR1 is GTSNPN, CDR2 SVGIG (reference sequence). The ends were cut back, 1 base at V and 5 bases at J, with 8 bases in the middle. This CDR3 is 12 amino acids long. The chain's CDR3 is CAWSATIYGYTF. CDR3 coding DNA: TGTGCCTGGAGTGCCACGATATATGGCTACACCTTC.

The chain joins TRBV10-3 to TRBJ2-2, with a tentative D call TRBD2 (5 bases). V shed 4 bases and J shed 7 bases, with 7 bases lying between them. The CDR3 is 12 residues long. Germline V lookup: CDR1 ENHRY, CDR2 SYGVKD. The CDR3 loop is CAISGEIGELFF. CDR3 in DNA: TGTGCCATCAGTGGGGAGATCGGGGAGCTGTTTTTT.

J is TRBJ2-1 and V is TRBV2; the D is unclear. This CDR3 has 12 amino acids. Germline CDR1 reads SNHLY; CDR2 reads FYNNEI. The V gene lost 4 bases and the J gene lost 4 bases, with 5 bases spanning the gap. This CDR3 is CASSGSYNEQFF. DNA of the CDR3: TGTGCCAGCAGTGGGTCTTACAATGAGCAGTTCTTC. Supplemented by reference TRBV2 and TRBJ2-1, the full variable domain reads EPEVTQTPSHQVTQMGQEVILRCVPISNHLYFYWYRQILGQKVEFLVSFYNNEISEKSEIFDDQFSVERPDGSNFTLKIRSTKLEDSAMYFCASSGSYNEQFFGPGTRLTVL.

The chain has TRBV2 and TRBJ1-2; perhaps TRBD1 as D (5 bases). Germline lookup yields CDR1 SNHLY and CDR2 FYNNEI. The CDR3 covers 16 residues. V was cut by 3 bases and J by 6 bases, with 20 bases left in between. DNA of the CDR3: TGTGCCAGCAGTGAGAGGCGTCACCGGGGCGGTGATGGCTACACCTTC. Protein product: CASSERRHRGGDGYTF.

The CDR3 DNA reads TGTGCCAGCAGCCATCTGGGGCTCCGAAGCACAGATACGCAGTATTTT. It codes for CASSHLGLRSTDTQYF. The V and J genes are TRBV3-1 (or the pseudogene TRBV3-2) and TRBJ2-3; maybe TRBD1 (5 bases). V was shortened by 3 bases and J by 0 bases, with 13 bases between the two germline ends. The CDR3 contains 16 residues. CDR1 is LGHDT, CDR2 YNNKEL, per germline (reference sequence).

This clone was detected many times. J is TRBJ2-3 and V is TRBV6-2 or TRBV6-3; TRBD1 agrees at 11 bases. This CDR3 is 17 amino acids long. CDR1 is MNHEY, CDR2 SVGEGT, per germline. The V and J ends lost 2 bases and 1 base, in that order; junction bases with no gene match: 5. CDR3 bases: TGTGCCAGCAGTTACACCGGACAGGGGGCACGCACAGATACGCAGTATTTT. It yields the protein CASSYTGQGARTDTQYF.

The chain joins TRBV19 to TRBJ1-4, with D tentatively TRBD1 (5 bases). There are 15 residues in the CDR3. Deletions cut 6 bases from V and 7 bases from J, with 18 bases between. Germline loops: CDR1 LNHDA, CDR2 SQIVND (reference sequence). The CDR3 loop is CASSDDRRVGEKLFF. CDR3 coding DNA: TGTGCCAGTAGCGACGACAGAAGGGTCGGTGAAAAACTGTTTTTT. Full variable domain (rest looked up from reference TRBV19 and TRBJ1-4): DGGITQSPKYLFRKEGQNVTLSCEQNLNHDAMYWYRQDPGQGLRLIYYSQIVNDFQKGDIAEGYSVSREKKESFPLTVTSAQKNPTAFYLCASSDDRRVGEKLFFGSGTQLSVL.

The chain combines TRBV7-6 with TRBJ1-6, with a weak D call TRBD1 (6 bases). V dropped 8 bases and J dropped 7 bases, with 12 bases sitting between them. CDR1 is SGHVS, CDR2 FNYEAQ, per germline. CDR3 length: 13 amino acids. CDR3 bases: TGTGCCAGCGCCGAGGGGGGGAATTCACCCCTCCACTTT. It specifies CASAEGGNSPLHF.

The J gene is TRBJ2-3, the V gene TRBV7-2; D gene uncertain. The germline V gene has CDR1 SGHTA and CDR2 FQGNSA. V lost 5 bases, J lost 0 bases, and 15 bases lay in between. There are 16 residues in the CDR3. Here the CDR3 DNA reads TGTGCCAGCAGCGGGGTGATCAGATCTAGCACAGATACGCAGTATTTT. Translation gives CASSGVIRSSTDTQYF.

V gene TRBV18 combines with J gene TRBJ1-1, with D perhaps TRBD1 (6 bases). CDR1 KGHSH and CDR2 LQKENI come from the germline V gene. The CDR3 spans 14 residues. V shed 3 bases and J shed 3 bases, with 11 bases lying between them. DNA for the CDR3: TGTGCCAGCTCACCGGGGGCGGGGGACACTGAAGCTTTCTTT. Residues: CASSPGAGDTEAFF.

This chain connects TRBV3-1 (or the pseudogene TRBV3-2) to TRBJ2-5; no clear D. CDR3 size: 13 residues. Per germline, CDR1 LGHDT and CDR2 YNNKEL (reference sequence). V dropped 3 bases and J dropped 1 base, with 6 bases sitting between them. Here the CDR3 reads CASSHWLQETQYF. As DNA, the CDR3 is TGTGCCAGCAGCCATTGGCTCCAAGAGACCCAGTACTTC.

CDR3 region: CASSLIVGLAGNEQYF. As DNA, the CDR3 is TGTGCCAGCAGCCTCATCGTGGGGCTAGCGGGGAACGAGCAGTACTTC. The gene calls are TRBV11-2 and TRBJ2-7, with TRBD2 matching over 9 bases. The trim removed 5 bases at V and 5 bases at J, leaving 13 bases unmatched. This CDR3 contains 16 residues. Germline assignment: CDR1 SGHAT and CDR2 FQNNGV.

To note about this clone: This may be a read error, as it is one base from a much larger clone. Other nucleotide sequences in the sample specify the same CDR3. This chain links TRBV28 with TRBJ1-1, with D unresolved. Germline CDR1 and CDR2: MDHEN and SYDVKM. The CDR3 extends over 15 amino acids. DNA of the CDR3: TGTGCCAGCAGTAGCGGTTTTCATGATGGCACTGAAGCTTTTTTT. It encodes CASSSGFHDGTEAFF. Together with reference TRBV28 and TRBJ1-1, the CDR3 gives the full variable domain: DVKVTQSSRYLVKRTGEKVFLECVQDMDHENMFWYRQDPGLGLRLIYFSYDVKMKEKGDIPEGYSVSREKKERFSLILESASTNQTSMYLCASSSGFHDGTEAFFGQGTRLTVV.